These 17 T cell receptor beta chains came from one sample sequenced in a study of T-cell memory formation after mild COVID-19. TCRdb re-derived calls from the 5' RACE reads in MiXCR, one entry per CDR3 protein. The sample records around 140,000 distinct CDR3 sequences, under 25% being singletons. Sequencing was done on a sample of PBMCs or a T cell subset sorted from them (not recorded which). These receptors came from an adult woman who had mild COVID-19 (a few samples of this study predate the infection). Cell type and time point are not known.

This sequence joins TRBV4-3 and TRBJ2-7; TRBD2 matches at 12 bases. Germline CDR1 and CDR2: LGHNA and YSLEER. This CDR3 has 16 amino acids. The ends lost 4 bases at V and 2 bases at J; junction bases unmatched: 6. The CDR3 DNA reads TGCGCCAGCAGCCCGACTAGCGGGAGCGGACCCTACGAGCAGTACTTC. Its protein is CASSPTSGSGPYEQYF.

This clonotype was detected only once. The chain carries TRBV20-1 and TRBJ2-3; D might be TRBD2 (6 bases). Germline assignment: CDR1 DFQATT and CDR2 SNEGSKA (reference sequence). V was pared by 0 bases and J by 7 bases, with 23 bases between. The CDR3 contains 17 residues. The CDR3 coding sequence is TGCAGTGCTAGAGATGGGACTTTGGGCTTTGGGGCTCATACGCAGTATTTT. Protein product: CSARDGTLGFGAHTQYF.

The rearrangement uses TRBV10-3 and TRBJ2-4; no definite D call. Germline CDR1 and CDR2: ENHRY and SYGVKD. The CDR3 length is 13 residues. V dropped 4 bases and J dropped 6 bases, with 10 bases sitting between them. CDR3: CAISAGDLNIQYF. CDR3 DNA: TGTGCCATCAGTGCAGGAGACTTAAACATTCAGTACTTC.

This clonotype has only a few counts. V gene TRBV12-3 or TRBV12-4 combines with J gene TRBJ1-2, with TRBD1 identical over 7 bases. This CDR3 contains 12 residues. V trimming: 7 bases; J trimming: 8 bases; junction bases outside the gene matches: 7. The DNA for the CDR3 is TGTGCCAGCACCGACAGGGCAAGCGGCTACACCTTC. As protein: CASTDRASGYTF.

This clonotype was counted only a few times. The chain joins TRBV5-1 to TRBJ2-7; no clear D gene. The ends were cut back, 2 bases at V and 3 bases at J, with 9 bases in the middle. CDR1 is SGHRS, CDR2 YFSETQ, per germline. CDR3 size: 13 residues. The CDR3, as DNA: TGCGCCAGCAGCTTTAATGTTAACTACGAGCAGTACTTC. This gives the protein CASSFNVNYEQYF.

The chain uses TRBV3-1 and TRBJ2-1; no firm D call. The CDR3 is made up of 13 amino acids. Germline lookup yields CDR1 LGHDT and CDR2 YNNKEL (reference sequence). Trimming took off 6 bases at V and 5 bases at J, with 11 bases between the two ends. CDR3 coding DNA: TGTGCCAGCAGGGATTCGAGGAACAATGAGCAGTTCTTC. This sequence encodes CASRDSRNNEQFF.

This clonotype was recorded a few times. The V call is TRBV6-5, the J call TRBJ2-5, with 11 bases that match TRBD2. Germline CDR1 is MNHEY and CDR2 is SVGAGI. The V gene end was trimmed by 4 bases and the J gene end by 7 bases; junction bases not matched to a gene: 14. The CDR3 contains 17 residues. The CDR3 loop reads CASSSPGTSGRSGTQYF. CDR3 bases: TGTGCCAGCAGTTCCCCCGGGACTAGCGGACGTTCGGGGACCCAGTACTTC.

This clonotype has only a few counts. V usage is TRBV4-2 and J usage is TRBJ2-3, with 8 nucleotides matching TRBD2. Germline loops: CDR1 LGHNA, CDR2 YNFKEQ. The CDR3 is 17 residues long. V lost 0 bases and J lost 3; bases outside the gene matches: 8. The CDR3 DNA reads as TGTGCCAGCAGCCAAGATCGGGAGGGAGACGGAACAGATACGCAGTATTTT. Its translation: CASSQDREGDGTDTQYF.

This chain connects TRBV12-3 or TRBV12-4 to TRBJ2-2, with D unresolved. V was pared by 6 bases and J by 7 bases, with 9 bases between. This CDR3 contains 12 residues. CDR3 in amino acids: CASRLPGGELFF. DNA of the CDR3: TGTGCCAGCAGGCTTCCGGGCGGGGAGCTGTTTTTT.

The chain carries TRBV9 and TRBJ2-2; no firm D call. Between the trimmed V and J ends, which lost 5 bases and 1 base, there was a span of 12 bases. The CDR3 is 15 residues long. The germline V gene encodes CDR1 SGDLS and CDR2 YYNGEE. The CDR3 spells CASRRTLGNTGELFF. The CDR3 DNA sequence: TGTGCCAGCAGACGGACCTTAGGGAACACCGGGGAGCTGTTTTTT.

The V and J genes are TRBV9 and TRBJ2-2, with 8 positions matching TRBD2. Losses at the gene ends were 2 bases for V and 8 bases for J; bases not matched to a gene: 14. Germline V gene data show CDR1 as SGDLS and CDR2 as YYNGEE. CDR3 length: 17 residues. The CDR3 protein is CASSVSTGSGGAGELFF. The CDR3 nucleotides are TGTGCCAGCAGCGTCTCCACCGGGAGCGGGGGAGCTGGGGAGCTGTTTTTT.

The V call is TRBV24-1, the J call TRBJ2-1, with D tentatively TRBD2 (5 bases). Germline V gene sequence: CDR1 KGHDR, CDR2 SFDVKD. Trimming pared 10 bases from V and 1 base from J, leaving 28 bases between. The CDR3 consists of 19 residues. CDR3 residues: CATRGAPETWYWSYNEQFF. CDR3 coding DNA: TGTGCCACTCGGGGTGCCCCGGAAACGTGGTATTGGTCCTACAATGAGCAGTTCTTC.

This chain links TRBV14 with TRBJ2-1; D is possibly TRBD1 (6 bases). The CDR3 has 16 amino acids. The germline gives CDR1 SGHDN, CDR2 FVKESK. The germline V and J ends were trimmed by 1 base and 9 bases, with 19 bases remaining between them. CDR3 in DNA: TGTGCCAGCAGCCAAGGGGAACCTATCGCCAGGGGTGAGCAGTTCTTC. Protein: CASSQGEPIARGEQFF.

This clonotype occurred a few times. V gene TRBV5-1 combines with J gene TRBJ2-5; D may match TRBD1 or TRBD2 (5 bases each). Trimming took 4 bases from V and 1 from J, leaving 11 bases between them. The CDR3 contains 14 residues. Germline V gene data show CDR1 as SGHRS and CDR2 as YFSETQ. Here the CDR3 DNA reads TGCGCCAGCAGCCCGATGGGGGTCCAAGAGACCCAGTACTTC. Translation: CASSPMGVQETQYF. Together with reference TRBV5-1 and TRBJ2-5, the CDR3 gives the full variable domain: KAGVTQTPRYLIKTRGQQVTLSCSPISGHRSVSWYQQTPGQGLQFLFEYFSETQRNKGNFPGRFSGRQFSNSRSEMNVSTLELGDSALYLCASSPMGVQETQYFGPGTRLLVL.

This clonotype has just a few counts. This chain connects TRBV7-3 to TRBJ2-1; 11 bases line up with TRBD2. The J segment lost 4 bases and the V segment lost 0 bases, leaving 5 bases of the junction unmatched. This CDR3 comprises 17 residues. The V gene's germline CDR1 is SGHTA and CDR2 FQGTGA. DNA for the CDR3: TGTGCCAGCAGCTTAACGTTCGCTAGCGGGGGGTACAATGAGCAGTTCTTC. It is translated as CASSLTFASGGYNEQFF.

V usage is TRBV5-1 and J usage is TRBJ1-2; 10 nucleotides align to TRBD1. J was trimmed by 6 bases and V by 0 bases; bases with no gene match: 5. CDR1 and CDR2 (germline): SGHRS, YFSETQ. This CDR3 comprises 15 residues. The CDR3 loop is CASSLVDRGHHGYTF. The CDR3 DNA reads as TGCGCCAGCAGCTTGGTAGACAGGGGGCATCATGGCTACACCTTC.

The J gene is TRBJ2-7, the V gene TRBV3-1, with 11 bases fitting TRBD2. V was clipped by 4 bases and J by 5 bases; unmatched bases: 13. Germline V gene lookup returns CDR1 LGHDT and CDR2 YNNKEL (reference sequence). CDR3 size: 17 residues. The CDR3 nucleotides are TGTGCCAGCAGCCCCATGCTAGCGGGGGGCACCGCGGACGAGCAGTACTTC. It encodes CASSPMLAGGTADEQYF.